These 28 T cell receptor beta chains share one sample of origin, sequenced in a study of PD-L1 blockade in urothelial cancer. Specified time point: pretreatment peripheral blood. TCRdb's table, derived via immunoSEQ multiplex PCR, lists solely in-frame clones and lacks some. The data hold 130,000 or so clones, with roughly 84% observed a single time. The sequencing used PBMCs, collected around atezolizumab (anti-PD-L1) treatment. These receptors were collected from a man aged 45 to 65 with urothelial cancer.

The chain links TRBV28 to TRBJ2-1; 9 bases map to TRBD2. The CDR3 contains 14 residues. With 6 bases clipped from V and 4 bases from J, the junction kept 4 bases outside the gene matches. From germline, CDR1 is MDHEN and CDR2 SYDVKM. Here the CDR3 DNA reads TGTGCCAGCAGCTTAGCGGGAGTTTACAATGAGCAGTTCTTC. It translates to CASSLAGVYNEQFF.

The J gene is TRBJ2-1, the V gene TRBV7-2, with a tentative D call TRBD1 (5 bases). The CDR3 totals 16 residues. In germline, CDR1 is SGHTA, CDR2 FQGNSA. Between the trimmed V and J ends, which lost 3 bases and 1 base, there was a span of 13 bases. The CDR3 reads CASSLGRPISYNEQFF. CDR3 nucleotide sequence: TGTGCCAGCAGCTTGGGGCGGCCGATTTCCTACAATGAGCAGTTCTTC.

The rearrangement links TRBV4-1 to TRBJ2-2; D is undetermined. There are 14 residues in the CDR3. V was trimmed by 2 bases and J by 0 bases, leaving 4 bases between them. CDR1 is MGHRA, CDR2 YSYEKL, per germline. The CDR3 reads CASSQFSNTGELFF. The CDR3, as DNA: TGCGCCAGCAGCCAATTCTCGAACACCGGGGAGCTGTTTTTT.

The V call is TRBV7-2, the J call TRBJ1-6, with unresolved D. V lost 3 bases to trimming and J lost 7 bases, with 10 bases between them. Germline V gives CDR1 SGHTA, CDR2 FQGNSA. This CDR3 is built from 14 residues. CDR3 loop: CASSFGQWNSPLHF. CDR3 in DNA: TGTGCCAGCAGCTTTGGGCAGTGGAATTCACCCCTCCACTTT.

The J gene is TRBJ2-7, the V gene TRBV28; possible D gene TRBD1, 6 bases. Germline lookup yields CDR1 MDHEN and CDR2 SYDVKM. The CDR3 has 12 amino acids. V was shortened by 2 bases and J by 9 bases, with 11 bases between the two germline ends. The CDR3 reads CASSLTGTWQYF. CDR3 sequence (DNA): TGTGCCAGCAGTTTAACCGGGACATGGCAGTACTTC.

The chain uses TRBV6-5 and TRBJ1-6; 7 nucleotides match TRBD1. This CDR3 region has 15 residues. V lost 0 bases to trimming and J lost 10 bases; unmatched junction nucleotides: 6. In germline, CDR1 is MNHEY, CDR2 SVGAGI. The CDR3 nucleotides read TGTGCCAGCAGTTACTCTAACAGGGGTGTCTCACCCCTCCACTTT. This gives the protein CASSYSNRGVSPLHF.

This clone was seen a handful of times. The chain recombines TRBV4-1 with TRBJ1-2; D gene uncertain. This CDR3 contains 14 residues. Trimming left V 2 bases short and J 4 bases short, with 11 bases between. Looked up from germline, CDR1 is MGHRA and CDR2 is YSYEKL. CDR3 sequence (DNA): TGCGCCAGCAGCCAAACCGGGATTCCCTATGGCTACACCTTC. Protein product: CASSQTGIPYGYTF.

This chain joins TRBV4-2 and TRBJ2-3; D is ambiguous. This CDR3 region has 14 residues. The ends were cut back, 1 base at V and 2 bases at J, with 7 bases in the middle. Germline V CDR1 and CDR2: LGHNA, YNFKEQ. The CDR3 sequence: CASSQGQTTDTQYF. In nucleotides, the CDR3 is TGTGCCAGCAGCCAAGGACAAACCACAGATACGCAGTATTTT.

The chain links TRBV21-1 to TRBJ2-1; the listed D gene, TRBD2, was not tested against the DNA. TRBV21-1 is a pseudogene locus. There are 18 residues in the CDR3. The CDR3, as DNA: TGTGCCAGCAGCAAAGTCGGTCTAGCGAAGAGCTCCTACAATGAGCAGTTCTTC. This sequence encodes CASSKVGLAKSSYNEQFF.

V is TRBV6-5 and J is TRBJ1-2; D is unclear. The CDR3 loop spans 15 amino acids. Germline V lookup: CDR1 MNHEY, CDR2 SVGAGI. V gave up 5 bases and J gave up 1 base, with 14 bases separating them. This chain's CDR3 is CASSQFRTNNYGYTF. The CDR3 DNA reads TGTGCCAGCAGTCAGTTTCGGACTAATAACTATGGCTACACCTTC.

CDR3 amino acids: CASSLGQGLNEQFF. CDR3 in DNA: TGCGCCAGCAGCTTGGGACAGGGTCTCAATGAGCAGTTCTTC. The V call is TRBV5-1, the J call TRBJ2-1; TRBD1 matches 7 bases. J was trimmed by 6 bases and V by 0 bases; bases with no gene match: 3. Germline V gives CDR1 SGHRS, CDR2 YFSETQ. This CDR3 spans 14 amino acids.

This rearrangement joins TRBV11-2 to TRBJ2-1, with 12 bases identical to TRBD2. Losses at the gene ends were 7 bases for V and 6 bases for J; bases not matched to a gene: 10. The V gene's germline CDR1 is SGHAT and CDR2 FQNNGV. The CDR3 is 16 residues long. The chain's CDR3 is CASTVTSGSTGNEQFF. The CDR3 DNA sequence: TGTGCCAGCACCGTGACTAGCGGGAGTACGGGCAATGAGCAGTTCTTC. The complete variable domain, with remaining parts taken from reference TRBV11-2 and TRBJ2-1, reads EAGVAQSPRYKIIEKRQSVAFWCNPISGHATLYWYQQILGQGPKLLIQFQNNGVVDDSQLPKDRFSAERLKGVDSTLKIQPAKLEDSAVYLCASTVTSGSTGNEQFFGPGTRLTVL.

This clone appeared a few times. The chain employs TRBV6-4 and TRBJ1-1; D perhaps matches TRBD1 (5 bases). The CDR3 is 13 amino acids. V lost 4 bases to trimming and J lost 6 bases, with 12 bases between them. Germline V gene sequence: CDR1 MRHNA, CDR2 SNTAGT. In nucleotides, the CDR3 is TGTGCCAGCAGTGGCCACCCGGGGGCTGAAGCTTTCTTT. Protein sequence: CASSGHPGAEAFF.

CDR3 nucleotides: TGTGCCAGCAGGGCGAGGGGGGGGCTCTACGAGCAGTACTTC. Protein product: CASRARGGLYEQYF. The rearrangement joins TRBV2 to TRBJ2-7; the D gene is possibly TRBD2 (7 bases). With 6 bases removed from V and 3 bases from J, the gap between germline ends came to 15 bases. Germline CDR1 reads SNHLY; CDR2 reads FYNNEI. The CDR3 runs to 14 residues.

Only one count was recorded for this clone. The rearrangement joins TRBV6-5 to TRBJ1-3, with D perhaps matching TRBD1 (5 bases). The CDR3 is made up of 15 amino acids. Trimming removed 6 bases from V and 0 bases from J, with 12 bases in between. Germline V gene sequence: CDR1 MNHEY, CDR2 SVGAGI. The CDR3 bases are TGTGCCAGCAGCCGCCTCGGGGGCTCTGGAAACACCATATATTTT. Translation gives CASSRLGGSGNTIYF.

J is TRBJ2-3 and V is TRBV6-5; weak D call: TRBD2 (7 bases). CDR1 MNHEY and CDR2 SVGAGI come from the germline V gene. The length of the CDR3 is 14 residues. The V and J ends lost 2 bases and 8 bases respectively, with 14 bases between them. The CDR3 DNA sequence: TGTGCCAGCAGTTACGAGGGGGGGATTGGTACGCAGTATTTT. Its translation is CASSYEGGIGTQYF.

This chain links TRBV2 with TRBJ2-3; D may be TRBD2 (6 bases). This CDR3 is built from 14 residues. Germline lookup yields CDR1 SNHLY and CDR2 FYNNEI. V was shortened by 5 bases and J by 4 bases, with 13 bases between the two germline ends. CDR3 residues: CASSPGLGADTQYF. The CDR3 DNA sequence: TGTGCCAGCAGTCCGGGACTCGGGGCAGATACGCAGTATTTT.

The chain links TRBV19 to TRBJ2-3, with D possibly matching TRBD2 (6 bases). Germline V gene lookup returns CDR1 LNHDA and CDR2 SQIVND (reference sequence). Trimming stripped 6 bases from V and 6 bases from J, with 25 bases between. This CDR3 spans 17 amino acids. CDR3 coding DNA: TGTGCCAGTAGCTCCCGACCAGGACTACAGTATCGGGATACGCAGTATTTT. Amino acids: CASSSRPGLQYRDTQYF.

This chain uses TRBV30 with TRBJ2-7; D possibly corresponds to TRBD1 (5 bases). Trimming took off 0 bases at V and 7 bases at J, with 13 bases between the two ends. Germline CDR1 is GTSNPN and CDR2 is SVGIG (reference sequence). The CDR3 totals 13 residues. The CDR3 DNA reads TGTGCCTGGAGTGTACCAGGGTTCGGTGAGCAGTACTTC. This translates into CAWSVPGFGEQYF.

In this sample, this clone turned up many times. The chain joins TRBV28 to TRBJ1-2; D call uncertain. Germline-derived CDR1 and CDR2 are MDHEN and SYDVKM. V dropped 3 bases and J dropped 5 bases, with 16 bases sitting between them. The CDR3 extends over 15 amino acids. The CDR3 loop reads CASSFKHPARYGYTF. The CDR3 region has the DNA TGTGCCAGCAGTTTCAAGCATCCTGCGCGGTATGGCTACACCTTC.

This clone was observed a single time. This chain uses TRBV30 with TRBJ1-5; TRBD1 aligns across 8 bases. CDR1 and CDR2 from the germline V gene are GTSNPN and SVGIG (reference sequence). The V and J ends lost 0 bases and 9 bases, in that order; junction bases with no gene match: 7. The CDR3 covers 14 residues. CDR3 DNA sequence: TGTGCCTGGAGTGTTGGACAGGGCAGGTCGCCCCAGCATTTT. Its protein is CAWSVGQGRSPQHF.

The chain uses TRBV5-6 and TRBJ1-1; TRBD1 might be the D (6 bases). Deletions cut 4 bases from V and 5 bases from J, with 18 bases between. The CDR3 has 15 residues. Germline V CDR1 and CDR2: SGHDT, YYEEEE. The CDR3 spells CASSPPGAFRTEAFF. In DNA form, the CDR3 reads TGTGCCAGCAGCCCCCCAGGGGCCTTCCGTACTGAAGCTTTCTTT.

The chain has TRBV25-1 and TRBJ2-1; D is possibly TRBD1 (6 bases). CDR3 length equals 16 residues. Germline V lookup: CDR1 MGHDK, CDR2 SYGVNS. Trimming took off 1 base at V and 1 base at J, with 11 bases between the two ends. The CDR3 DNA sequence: TGTGCCAGCAGTGAATTGGGGACAACGTCCTACAATGAGCAGTTCTTC. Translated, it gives CASSELGTTSYNEQFF.

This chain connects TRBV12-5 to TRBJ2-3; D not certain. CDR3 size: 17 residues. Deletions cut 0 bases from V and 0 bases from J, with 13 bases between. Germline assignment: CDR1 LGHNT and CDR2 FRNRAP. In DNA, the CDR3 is TGTGCTAGTGGTTTGGTAAATTATTCCTCTAGCACAGATACGCAGTATTTT. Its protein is CASGLVNYSSSTDTQYF.

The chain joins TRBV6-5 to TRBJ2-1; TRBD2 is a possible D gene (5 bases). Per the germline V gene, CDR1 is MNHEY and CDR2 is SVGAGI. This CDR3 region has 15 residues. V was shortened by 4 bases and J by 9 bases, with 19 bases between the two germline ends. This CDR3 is CASSSLASGSGEQFF. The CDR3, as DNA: TGTGCCAGCAGTTCCCTCGCGAGCGGTTCTGGTGAGCAGTTCTTC.

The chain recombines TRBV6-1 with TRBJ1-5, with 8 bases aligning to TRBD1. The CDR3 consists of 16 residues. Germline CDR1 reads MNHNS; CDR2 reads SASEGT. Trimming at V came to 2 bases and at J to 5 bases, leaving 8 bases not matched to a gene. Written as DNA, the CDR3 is TGTGCCAGCAGTGAAATGCTCGGGACAGGACATCAGCCCCAGCATTTT. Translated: CASSEMLGTGHQPQHF.

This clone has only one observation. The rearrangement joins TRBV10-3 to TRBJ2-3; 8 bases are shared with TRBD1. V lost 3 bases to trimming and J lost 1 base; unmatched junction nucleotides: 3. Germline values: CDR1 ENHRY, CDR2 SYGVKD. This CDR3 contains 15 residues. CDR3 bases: TGTGCCATCAGTGATAGACAGGGGCGCACAGATACGCAGTATTTT. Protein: CAISDRQGRTDTQYF.

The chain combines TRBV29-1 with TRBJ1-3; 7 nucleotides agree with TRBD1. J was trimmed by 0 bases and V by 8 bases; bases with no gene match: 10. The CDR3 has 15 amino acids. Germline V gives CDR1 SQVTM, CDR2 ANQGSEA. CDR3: CSTKGGAGSGNTIYF. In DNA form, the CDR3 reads TGCAGCACCAAAGGGGGCGCGGGCTCTGGAAACACCATATATTTT.